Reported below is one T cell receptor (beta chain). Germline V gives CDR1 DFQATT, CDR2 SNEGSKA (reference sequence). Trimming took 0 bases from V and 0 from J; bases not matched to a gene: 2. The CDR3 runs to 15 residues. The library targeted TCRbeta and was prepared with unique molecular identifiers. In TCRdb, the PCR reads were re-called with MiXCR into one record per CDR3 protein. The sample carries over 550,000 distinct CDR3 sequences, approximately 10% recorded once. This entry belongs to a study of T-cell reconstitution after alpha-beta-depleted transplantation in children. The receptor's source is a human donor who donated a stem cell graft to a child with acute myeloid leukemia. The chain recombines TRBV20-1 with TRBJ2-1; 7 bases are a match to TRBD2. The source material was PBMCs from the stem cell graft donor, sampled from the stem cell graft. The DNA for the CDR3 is TGCAGTGCTAGAGACCTAGCGGTCTCCTACAATGAGCAGTTCTTC. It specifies CSARDLAVSYNEQFF.